The 21 T cell receptor beta chains given below trace back to one sample, sequenced in a study of cytomegalovirus exposure and HLA in healthy donors. With 60 Vbeta and 13 Jbeta primers, the PCR was carried out. Assay used: immunoSEQ multiplex PCR; TCRdb lists only in-frame clones, some missing. This table has 180,000 or so clones, just over 75% appearing once. Sequencing used PBMCs. The receptors were sampled from an older woman in good health and CMV-seropositive.

The V and J genes are TRBV5-6 and TRBJ1-4; 9 bases line up with TRBD1. The germline V gene encodes CDR1 SGHDT and CDR2 YYEEEE. V shed 3 bases and J 7 bases; nucleotides not matched to a gene: 4. The CDR3 has 14 amino acids. Here the CDR3 DNA reads TGTGCCAGCAGCTCAACAGGGGGCTCTGAAAAACTGTTTTTT. This encodes CASSSTGGSEKLFF.

V gene TRBV30 combines with J gene TRBJ2-1; D possibly corresponds to TRBD1 (6 bases). Germline V gives CDR1 GTSNPN, CDR2 SVGIG (reference sequence). The ends were cut back, 3 bases at V and 6 bases at J, with 9 bases in the middle. The CDR3 runs 12 residues. In nucleotides, the CDR3 is TGTGCCTGGAGGGGGACAATCAATGAGCAGTTCTTC. Translating gives CAWRGTINEQFF.

The chain couples TRBV30 to TRBJ2-6; unclear D gene. The V and J ends lost 4 bases and 0 bases respectively, with 13 bases between them. This CDR3 is 16 amino acids long. Germline-derived CDR1 and CDR2 are GTSNPN and SVGIG (reference sequence). The CDR3 nucleotides read TGTGCCTGGAATCCCGCTTCTATCTCTGGGGCCAACGTCCTGACTTTC. It encodes CAWNPASISGANVLTF.

The chain links TRBV27 to TRBJ1-6; D is uncertain. The CDR3 contains 16 residues. V lost 3 bases and J 7 bases, leaving 16 bases between the germline ends. Germline assignment: CDR1 MNHEY and CDR2 SMNVEV (reference sequence). CDR3 sequence (DNA): TGTGCCAGCAGTTTCGTCACCCGGGAGCCCAATTCACCCCTCCACTTT. It is translated as CASSFVTREPNSPLHF.

The V and J genes are TRBV5-1 and TRBJ1-1, with no clear D. Germline assignment: CDR1 SGHRS and CDR2 YFSETQ. This CDR3 comprises 13 residues. The V and J ends lost 0 bases and 1 base respectively, with 4 bases between them. CDR3 sequence (DNA): TGCGCCAGCAGCTTGGTCTGGAACACTGAAGCTTTCTTT. Protein: CASSLVWNTEAFF.

As DNA, the CDR3 is TGTGCCAGCAGCTTAGGGGAGTACACTGAAGCTTTCTTT. Translated: CASSLGEYTEAFF. This chain links TRBV7-9 with TRBJ1-1; D is uncertain. The CDR3 is made up of 13 amino acids. Trimming took off 1 base at V and 3 bases at J, with 6 bases between the two ends. Looked up from germline, CDR1 is SEHNR and CDR2 is FQNEAQ (reference sequence). Drawing the rest from reference TRBV7-9 and TRBJ1-1, the complete variable domain is DTGVSQNPRHKITKRGQNVTFRCDPISEHNRLYWYRQTLGQGPEFLTYFQNEAQLEKSRLLSDRFSAERPKGSFSTLEIQRTEQGDSAMYLCASSLGEYTEAFFGQGTRLTVV.

The chain recombines TRBV5-1 with TRBJ1-2; no clear D gene. V was trimmed by 0 bases and J by 4 bases, leaving 7 bases between them. CDR1 is SGHRS, CDR2 YFSETQ, per germline. CDR3 length: 13 residues. The CDR3 spells CASSLGSGYGYTF. The CDR3 nucleotides read TGCGCCAGCAGCTTGGGGTCAGGCTATGGCTACACCTTC.

This sequence joins TRBV6-6 and TRBJ2-7; 11 bases align to TRBD2. CDR3 size: 15 residues. The V gene's germline CDR1 is MNHNY and CDR2 SVGAGI (reference sequence). J lost 1 base, V lost 7 bases, and 6 bases had no gene match. CDR3 sequence reads: CASTLLAGVSYEQYF. The CDR3 nucleotides read TGTGCCAGCACCCTACTAGCGGGGGTATCCTACGAGCAGTACTTC.

The CDR3 here is CASSRSGGNEQFF. As DNA, the CDR3 is TGTGCCAGCAGCCGGTCGGGGGGAAATGAGCAGTTCTTC. The rearrangement uses TRBV11-3 and TRBJ2-1, with 7 bases matching TRBD2. The CDR3 runs 13 residues. After removal of 5 bases from V and 7 bases from J, the junction contained 5 bases not matched to a gene. Germline-derived CDR1 and CDR2 are SGHNT and YENEEA.

The sample holds one count of this clone. The chain recombines TRBV14 with TRBJ1-2; TRBD1 is a possible D gene (5 bases). The CDR3 has 17 residues. Germline CDR1 SGHDN, CDR2 FVKESK. With 4 bases removed from V and 8 bases from J, the gap between germline ends came to 26 bases. The CDR3 spells CASSPTSWTPTPLGYTF. Written as DNA, the CDR3 is TGTGCCAGCAGCCCGACGTCCTGGACACCTACTCCCTTGGGCTACACCTTC.

V and J are TRBV2 and TRBJ2-5, with TRBD2 matching 7 bases. The trim removed 2 bases at V and 7 bases at J, leaving 7 bases unmatched. Looked up from germline, CDR1 is SNHLY and CDR2 is FYNNEI. The CDR3 loop spans 14 amino acids. The DNA of the CDR3 is TGTGCCAGCAGTGAAAGCTTACAGCGGGGGACCCAGTACTTC. This encodes CASSESLQRGTQYF.

This clone has only one observation. For the CDR3, the DNA is TGTGCCAGCAGCTTGACAGGGGGGACTAGCGGGAGAGGTTGGGAGACCCAGTACTTC. Translating it yields CASSLTGGTSGRGWETQYF. This sequence joins TRBV7-8 and TRBJ2-5; 14 nucleotides align to TRBD2. The germline V gene encodes CDR1 SGHVS and CDR2 FQNEAQ. This CDR3 has 19 amino acids. Germline trimming cut 3 bases from V and 5 bases from J; bases unmatched to any gene: 14. The complete variable domain, with remaining parts taken from reference TRBV7-8 and TRBJ2-5, reads GAGVSQSPRYKVAKRGQDVALRCDPISGHVSLFWYQQALGQGPEFLTYFQNEAQLDKSGLPSDRFFAERPEGSVSTLKIQRTQQEDSAVYLCASSLTGGTSGRGWETQYFGPGTRLLVL.

This sequence joins TRBV4-1 and TRBJ2-7, with 10 bases that match TRBD2. Germline trimming cut 1 base from V and 3 bases from J; bases unmatched to any gene: 6. Germline CDR1 MGHRA, CDR2 YSYEKL. The CDR3 has 16 residues. The CDR3 nucleotides read TGCGCCAGCAGCCAAGTTGACCAGCGGGAGGGCTACGAGCAGTACTTC. This encodes CASSQVDQREGYEQYF.

This chain joins TRBV9 and TRBJ2-3, with unresolved D. This CDR3 is 12 amino acids long. Germline CDR1 SGDLS, CDR2 YYNGEE. Trimming shortened V by 4 bases and J by 6 bases, and 9 bases separated the two germline ends. DNA for the CDR3: TGTGCCAGCAGCCCCCGCGAGGATACGCAGTATTTT. It yields the protein CASSPREDTQYF.

This clone was found once. The junction differs from germline at one of its ends, possibly a read error. This chain connects TRBV7-7 to TRBJ2-5; TRBD1 might be the D (5 bases). The CDR3 consists of 14 residues. Germline assignment: CDR1 SSHAT and CDR2 FNYEAQ (reference sequence). This CDR3 is CASSPRAGWETQYF. The CDR3 DNA sequence: TGTGCTAGCAGCCCAAGGGCAGGGTGGGAGACCCAGTACTTC.

The V gene is TRBV30, the J gene TRBJ2-7, with 12 bases matching TRBD1. CDR3 size: 14 residues. V dropped 5 bases and J dropped 9; count of bases not matched to a gene: 11. The V gene's germline CDR1 is GTSNPN and CDR2 SVGIG (reference sequence). The CDR3 sequence is CAWFSGTGGLGQYF. The DNA of the CDR3 is TGTGCCTGGTTTTCCGGGACAGGGGGCCTTGGGCAGTACTTC.

The CDR3 nucleotides are TGTGCCAGCAGCGGCCCCTCACAGAACACTGAAGCTTTCTTT. Translating it yields CASSGPSQNTEAFF. The chain has TRBV9 and TRBJ1-1; no clear D. This CDR3 has 14 residues. The V gene's germline CDR1 is SGDLS and CDR2 YYNGEE. Trimming removed 3 bases at V and 1 base at J, with 10 bases between.

As for this clone: Its ends do not fully match the called genes, so a read error is possible. This chain uses TRBV5-8 with TRBJ2-4, with 8 bases lining up with TRBD1. The CDR3 is 16 amino acids. Germline V gene data show CDR1 as SGHTS and CDR2 as YDEGEE. CDR3 residues: CASREISDRVFNSQYF. For the CDR3, the DNA is TGTGCCAGCAGGGAAATCTCGGACAGGGTGTTCAACAGTCAGTACTTC.

The chain carries TRBV9 and TRBJ2-5; the D gene is possibly TRBD1 (5 bases). Germline CDR1 reads SGDLS; CDR2 reads YYNGEE. Deletions cut 0 bases from V and 7 bases from J, with 13 bases between. The CDR3 totals 14 residues. CDR3 protein: CASSVDPTAGTQYF. The CDR3 DNA reads as TGTGCCAGCAGCGTAGATCCGACAGCCGGGACCCAGTACTTC.

The genes are TRBV7-2 and TRBJ2-7; no clear D gene. CDR1 is SGHTA and CDR2 is FQGNSA in the germline V gene. The CDR3 has 12 residues. With 4 bases removed from V and 4 bases from J, the gap between germline ends came to 8 bases. The CDR3 nucleotides read TGTGCCAGCAGCTCCCGGTGGTACGAGCAGTACTTC. It specifies CASSSRWYEQYF.

This chain links TRBV6-1 with TRBJ1-5, with TRBD1 identical over 8 bases. Trimming took 10 bases from V and 4 from J; bases not matched to a gene: 9. Germline CDR1 and CDR2: MNHNS and SASEGT. This CDR3 is built from 14 residues. CDR3 amino acids: CAIQDRGSNQPQHF. In DNA, the CDR3 is TGTGCCATCCAAGACAGGGGCTCTAATCAGCCCCAGCATTTT.